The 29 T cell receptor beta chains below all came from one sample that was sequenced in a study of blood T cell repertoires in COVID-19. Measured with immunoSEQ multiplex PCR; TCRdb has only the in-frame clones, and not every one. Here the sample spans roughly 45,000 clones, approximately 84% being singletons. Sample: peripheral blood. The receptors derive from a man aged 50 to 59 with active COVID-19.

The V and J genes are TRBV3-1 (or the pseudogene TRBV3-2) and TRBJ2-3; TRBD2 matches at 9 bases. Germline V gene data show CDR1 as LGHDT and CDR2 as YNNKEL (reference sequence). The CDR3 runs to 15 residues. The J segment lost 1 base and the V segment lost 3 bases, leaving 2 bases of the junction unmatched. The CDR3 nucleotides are TGTGCCAGCAGCCAGGTAGCGGGAGGCACAGATACGCAGTATTTT. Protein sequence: CASSQVAGGTDTQYF.

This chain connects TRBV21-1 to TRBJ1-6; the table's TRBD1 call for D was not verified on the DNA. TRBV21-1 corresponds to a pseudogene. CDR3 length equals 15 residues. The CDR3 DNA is TGTGCCAGCAGCTCCCCAGACAGGGGAAGTTCACCCCTCCACTTT. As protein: CASSSPDRGSSPLHF.

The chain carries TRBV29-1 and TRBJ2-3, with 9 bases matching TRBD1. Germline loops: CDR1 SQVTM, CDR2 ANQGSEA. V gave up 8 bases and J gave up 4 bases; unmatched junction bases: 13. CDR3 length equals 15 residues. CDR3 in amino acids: CSPVVPGQGPDTQYF. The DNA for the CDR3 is TGCAGCCCGGTGGTACCGGGACAGGGTCCAGATACGCAGTATTTT.

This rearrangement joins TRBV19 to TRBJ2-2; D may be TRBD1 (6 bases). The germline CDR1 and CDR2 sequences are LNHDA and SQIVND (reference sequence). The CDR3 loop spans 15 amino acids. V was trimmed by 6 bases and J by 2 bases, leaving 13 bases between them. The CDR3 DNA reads TGTGCCAGTAGCCCCGGGACAACAAACACCGGGGAGCTGTTTTTT. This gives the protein CASSPGTTNTGELFF.

CDR3 protein: CASSRSSGVADTQYF. Here the CDR3 DNA reads TGTGCCAGCAGCCGGTCATCGGGGGTAGCAGATACGCAGTATTTT. The rearrangement links TRBV7-2 to TRBJ2-3; possibly TRBD2 for D (6 bases). Trimming left V 5 bases short and J 4 bases short, with 16 bases between. Germline V gives CDR1 SGHTA, CDR2 FQGNSA. CDR3 size: 15 residues. Full variable domain (outside the CDR3, taken from reference TRBV7-2 and TRBJ2-3): GAGVSQSPSNKVTEKGKDVELRCDPISGHTALYWYRQSLGQGLEFLIYFQGNSAPDKSGLPSDRFSAERTGGSVSTLTIQRTQQEDSAVYLCASSRSSGVADTQYFGPGTRLTVL.

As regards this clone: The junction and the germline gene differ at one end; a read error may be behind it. CDR3 DNA sequence: TGTGCCAGCAGCTTAGGTGGGGACAGACCGTTAAGATTC. Translated: CASSLGGDRPLRF. This chain joins TRBV11-3 and TRBJ1-2; 7 bases agree with TRBD1. CDR3 size: 13 residues. The germline CDR1 and CDR2 sequences are SGHNT and YENEEA.

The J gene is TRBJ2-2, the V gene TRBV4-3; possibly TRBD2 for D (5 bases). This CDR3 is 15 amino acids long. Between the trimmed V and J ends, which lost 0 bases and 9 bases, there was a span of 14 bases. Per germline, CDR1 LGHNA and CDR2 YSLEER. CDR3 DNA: TGCGCCAGCAGCCAAGACCGGGCGCGGGTTCGGGAGCTGTTTTTT. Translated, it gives CASSQDRARVRELFF.

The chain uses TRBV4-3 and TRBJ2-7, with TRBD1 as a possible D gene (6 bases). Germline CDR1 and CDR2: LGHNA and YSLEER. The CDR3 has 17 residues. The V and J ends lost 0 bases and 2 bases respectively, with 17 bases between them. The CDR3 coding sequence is TGCGCCAGCAGCCAAGATCTGAGAACAGGGTATCCCTACGAGCAGTACTTC. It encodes CASSQDLRTGYPYEQYF.

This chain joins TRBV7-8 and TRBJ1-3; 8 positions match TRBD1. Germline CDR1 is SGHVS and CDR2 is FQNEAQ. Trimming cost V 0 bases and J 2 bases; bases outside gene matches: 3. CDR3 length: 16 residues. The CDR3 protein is CASSLAQGATGNTIYF. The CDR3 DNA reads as TGTGCCAGCAGCTTAGCCCAGGGGGCAACTGGAAACACCATATATTTT. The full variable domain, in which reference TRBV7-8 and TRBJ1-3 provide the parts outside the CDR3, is GAGVSQSPRYKVAKRGQDVALRCDPISGHVSLFWYQQALGQGPEFLTYFQNEAQLDKSGLPSDRFFAERPEGSVSTLKIQRTQQEDSAVYLCASSLAQGATGNTIYFGEGSWLTVV.

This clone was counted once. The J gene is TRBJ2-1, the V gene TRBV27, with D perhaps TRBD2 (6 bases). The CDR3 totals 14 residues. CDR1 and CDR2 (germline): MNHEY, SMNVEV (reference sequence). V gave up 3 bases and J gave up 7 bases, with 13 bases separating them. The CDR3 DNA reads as TGTGCCAGCAGTTTCTGGGGCGCGGGGAATGAGCAGTTCTTC. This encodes CASSFWGAGNEQFF.

The CDR3 protein is CASSLRGPNHTGELFF. In DNA form, the CDR3 reads TGTGCCAGCAGCTTGCGAGGGCCAAATCACACCGGGGAGCTGTTTTTT. The J gene is TRBJ2-2, the V gene TRBV7-7; D may be TRBD2 (5 bases). V was pared by 3 bases and J by 3 bases, with 14 bases between. Germline V gene lookup returns CDR1 SSHAT and CDR2 FNYEAQ (reference sequence). The CDR3 covers 16 residues.

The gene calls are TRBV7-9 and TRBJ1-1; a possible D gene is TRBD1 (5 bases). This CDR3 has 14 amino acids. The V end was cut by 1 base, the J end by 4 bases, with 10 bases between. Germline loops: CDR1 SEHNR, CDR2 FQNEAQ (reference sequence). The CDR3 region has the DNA TGTGCCAGCAGCTTAGAGGGTGGGGCCACTGAAGCTTTCTTT. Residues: CASSLEGGATEAFF.

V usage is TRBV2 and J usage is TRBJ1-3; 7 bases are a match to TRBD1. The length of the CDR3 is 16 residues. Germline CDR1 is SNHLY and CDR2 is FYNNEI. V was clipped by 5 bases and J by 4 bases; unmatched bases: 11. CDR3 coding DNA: TGTGCCAGCAGTCTACAGGGGACCGTAGGGGGAAACACCATATATTTT. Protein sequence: CASSLQGTVGGNTIYF.

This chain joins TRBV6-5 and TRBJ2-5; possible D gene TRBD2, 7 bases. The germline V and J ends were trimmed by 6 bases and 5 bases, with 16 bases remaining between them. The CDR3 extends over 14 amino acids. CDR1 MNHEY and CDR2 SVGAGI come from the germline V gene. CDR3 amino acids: CASRPRGGVETQYF. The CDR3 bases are TGTGCCAGCAGACCTAGGGGGGGCGTCGAGACCCAGTACTTC.

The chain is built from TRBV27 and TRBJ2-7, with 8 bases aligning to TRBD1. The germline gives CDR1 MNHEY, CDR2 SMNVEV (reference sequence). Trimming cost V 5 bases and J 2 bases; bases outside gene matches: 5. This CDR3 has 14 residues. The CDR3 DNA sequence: TGTGCCAGCAGTGACCGGGACAGGCCCTACGAGCAGTACTTC. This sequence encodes CASSDRDRPYEQYF.

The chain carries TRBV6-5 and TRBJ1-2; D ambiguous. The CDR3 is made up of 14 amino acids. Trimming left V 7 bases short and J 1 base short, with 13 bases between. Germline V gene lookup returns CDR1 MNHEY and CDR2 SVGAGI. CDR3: CASTRDWGNYGYTF. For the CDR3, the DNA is TGTGCCAGCACCCGGGATTGGGGTAACTATGGCTACACCTTC.

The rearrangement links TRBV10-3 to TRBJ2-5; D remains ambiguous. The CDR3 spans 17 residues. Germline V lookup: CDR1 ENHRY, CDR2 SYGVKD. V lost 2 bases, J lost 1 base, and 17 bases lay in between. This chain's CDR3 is CAISEGSRATFQETQYF. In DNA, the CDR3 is TGTGCCATCAGTGAGGGTAGCCGAGCAACTTTCCAAGAGACCCAGTACTTC.

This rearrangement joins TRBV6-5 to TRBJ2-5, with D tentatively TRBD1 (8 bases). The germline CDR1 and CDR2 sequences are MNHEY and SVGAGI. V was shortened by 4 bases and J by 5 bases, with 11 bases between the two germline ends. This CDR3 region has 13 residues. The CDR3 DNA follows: TGTGCCAGCAGTTTACAGGGGGGGGAGACCCAGTACTTC. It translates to CASSLQGGETQYF.

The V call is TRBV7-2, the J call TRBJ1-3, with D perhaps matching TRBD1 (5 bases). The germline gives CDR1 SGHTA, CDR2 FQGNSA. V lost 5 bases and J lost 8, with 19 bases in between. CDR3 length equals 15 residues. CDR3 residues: CASSPNRPSSDTIYF. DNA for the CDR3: TGTGCCAGCAGCCCCAACAGGCCCTCCTCGGACACCATATATTTT.

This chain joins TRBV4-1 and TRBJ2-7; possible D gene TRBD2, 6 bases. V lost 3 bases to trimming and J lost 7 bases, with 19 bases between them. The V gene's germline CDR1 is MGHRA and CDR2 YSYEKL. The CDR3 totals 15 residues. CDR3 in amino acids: CASSQDVGGMREQYF. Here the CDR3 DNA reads TGCGCCAGCAGCCAGGATGTGGGGGGAATGAGAGAGCAGTACTTC.

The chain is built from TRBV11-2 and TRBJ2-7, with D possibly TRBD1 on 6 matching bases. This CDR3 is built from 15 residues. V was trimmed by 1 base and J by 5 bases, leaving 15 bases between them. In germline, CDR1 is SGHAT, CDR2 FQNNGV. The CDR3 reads CASSLGNRAINEQYF. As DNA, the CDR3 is TGTGCCAGCAGCTTAGGGAACAGGGCCATAAACGAGCAGTACTTC.

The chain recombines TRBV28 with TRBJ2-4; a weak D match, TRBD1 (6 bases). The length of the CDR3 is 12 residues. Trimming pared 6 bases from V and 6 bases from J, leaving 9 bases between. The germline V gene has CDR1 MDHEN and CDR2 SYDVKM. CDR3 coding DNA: TGTGCCAGCAGAAAACAGGGAAACATTCAGTACTTC. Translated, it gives CASRKQGNIQYF.

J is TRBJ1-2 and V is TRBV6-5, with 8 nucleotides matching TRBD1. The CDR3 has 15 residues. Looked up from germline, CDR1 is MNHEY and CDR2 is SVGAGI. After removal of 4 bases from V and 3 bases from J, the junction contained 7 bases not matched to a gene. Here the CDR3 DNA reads TGTGCCAGCAGTTCGACAGGGGCTAACGACTATGGCTACACCTTC. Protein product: CASSSTGANDYGYTF.

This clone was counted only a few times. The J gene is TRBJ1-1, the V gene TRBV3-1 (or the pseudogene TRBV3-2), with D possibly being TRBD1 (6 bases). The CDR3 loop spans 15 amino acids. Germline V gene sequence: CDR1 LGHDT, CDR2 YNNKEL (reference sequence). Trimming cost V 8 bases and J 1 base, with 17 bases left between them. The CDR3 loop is CASRGGGVKNTEAFF. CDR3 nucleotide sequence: TGTGCCAGCCGAGGGGGAGGGGTGAAGAACACTGAAGCTTTCTTT.

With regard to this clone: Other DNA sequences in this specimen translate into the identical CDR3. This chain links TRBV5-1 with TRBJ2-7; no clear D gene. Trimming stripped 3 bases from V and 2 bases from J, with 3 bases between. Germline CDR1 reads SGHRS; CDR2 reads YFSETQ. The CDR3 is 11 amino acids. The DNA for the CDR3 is TGCGCCAGCAGCTCGGCCTACGAGCAGTACTTC. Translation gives CASSSAYEQYF.

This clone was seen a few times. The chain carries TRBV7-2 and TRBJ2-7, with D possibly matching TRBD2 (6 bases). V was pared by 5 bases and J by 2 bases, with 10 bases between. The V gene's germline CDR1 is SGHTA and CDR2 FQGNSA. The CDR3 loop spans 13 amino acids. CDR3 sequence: CASSPAGPYEQYF. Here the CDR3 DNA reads TGTGCCAGCAGCCCGGCGGGGCCCTACGAGCAGTACTTC.

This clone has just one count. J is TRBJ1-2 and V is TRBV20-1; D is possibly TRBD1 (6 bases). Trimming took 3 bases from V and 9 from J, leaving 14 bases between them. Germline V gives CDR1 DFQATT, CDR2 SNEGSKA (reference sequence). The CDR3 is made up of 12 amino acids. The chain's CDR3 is CSASTGRGSYTF. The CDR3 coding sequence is TGCAGTGCTAGTACAGGGAGAGGCAGCTACACCTTC.

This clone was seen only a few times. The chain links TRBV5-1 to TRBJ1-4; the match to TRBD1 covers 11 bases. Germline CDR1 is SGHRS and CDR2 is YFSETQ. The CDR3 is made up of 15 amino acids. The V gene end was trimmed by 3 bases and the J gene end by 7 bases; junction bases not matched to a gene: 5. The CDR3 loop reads CASSSGQGAAEKLFF. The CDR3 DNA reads TGCGCCAGCAGCTCCGGACAGGGGGCGGCTGAAAAACTGTTTTTT.

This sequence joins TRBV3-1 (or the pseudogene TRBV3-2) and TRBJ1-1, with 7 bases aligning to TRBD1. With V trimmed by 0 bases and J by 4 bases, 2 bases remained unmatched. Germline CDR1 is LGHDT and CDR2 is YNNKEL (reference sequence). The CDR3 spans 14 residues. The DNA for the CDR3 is TGTGCCAGCAGCCAAGATTACAGGGGCACTGAAGCTTTCTTT. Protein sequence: CASSQDYRGTEAFF.